Following are 12 T cell receptor beta chains from one sample sequenced in a study. TCRdb redid the calling of the RT-PCR reads with MiXCR, one entry per CDR3 protein. In the table there are more than 600,000 distinct CDR3 sequences, approximately 15% of which are singletons. The sequencing sample was made of memory CD4+ T cells from blood. Source of these receptors: a female donor in good health, serving as a healthy control.

A few counts support this clonotype. The chain uses TRBV7-2 and TRBJ1-1; D possibly corresponds to TRBD1 (6 bases). The CDR3 has 16 residues. Trimming shortened V by 5 bases and J by 0 bases, and 16 bases separated the two germline ends. Germline loops: CDR1 SGHTA, CDR2 FQGNSA. The CDR3 sequence: CASSRAGQTMNTEAFF. The CDR3 nucleotides are TGTGCCAGCAGCCGAGCTGGACAGACGATGAACACTGAAGCTTTCTTT. The whole variable domain, filled in from reference TRBV7-2 and TRBJ1-1, reads GAGVSQSPSNKVTEKGKDVELRCDPISGHTALYWYRQSLGQGLEFLIYFQGNSAPDKSGLPSDRFSAERTGGSVSTLTIQRTQQEDSAVYLCASSRAGQTMNTEAFFGQGTRLTVV.

This clonotype occurred a few times. The CDR3, as DNA: TGTGCCAGCAGTTATAGCGACATCGGGTACGAGCAGTACTTC. Translation gives CASSYSDIGYEQYF. The chain has TRBV12-3 or TRBV12-4 and TRBJ2-7; weak D call: TRBD2 (5 bases). CDR3 length equals 14 residues. The ends were cut back, 4 bases at V and 4 bases at J, with 14 bases in the middle.

The rearrangement links TRBV27 to TRBJ1-4; D might be TRBD1 (5 bases). The germline V gene encodes CDR1 MNHEY and CDR2 SMNVEV (reference sequence). CDR3 length: 17 amino acids. V was cut by 7 bases and J by 8 bases, with 26 bases left in between. CDR3 bases: TGTGCCAGCATCTACGGACCAGGGAGGTCAGAAAAGGAAAAACTGTTTTTT. This translates into CASIYGPGRSEKEKLFF.

The chain's CDR3 is CASSYSWVGYTF. DNA for the CDR3: TGTGCCAGCAGTTACTCCTGGGTTGGCTACACCTTC. The chain combines TRBV6-2 or TRBV6-3 with TRBJ1-2; no clear D. V was trimmed by 0 bases and J by 7 bases, leaving 6 bases between them. CDR1 and CDR2 (germline): MNHEY, SVGEGT. CDR3 size: 12 residues.

This clonotype has a count of ten or more. The rearrangement uses TRBV5-1 and TRBJ1-1; no clear D. V lost 6 bases, J lost 2 bases, and 5 bases lay in between. Germline V gene sequence: CDR1 SGHRS, CDR2 YFSETQ. The CDR3 length is 11 residues. The CDR3: CASTDNTEAFF. The CDR3, as DNA: TGCGCCAGCACGGACAACACTGAAGCTTTCTTT.

The V call is TRBV4-2, the J call TRBJ1-6, with D unclear. V was shortened by 0 bases and J by 10 bases, with 16 bases between the two germline ends. Germline V lookup: CDR1 LGHNA, CDR2 YNFKEQ. The CDR3 spans 16 residues. The CDR3 bases are TGTGCCAGCAGCCAAGATGGAGTAGCAGCCCGCTCACCCCTCCACTTT. Its protein product is CASSQDGVAARSPLHF.

V usage is TRBV4-3 and J usage is TRBJ1-5; D is ambiguous. The ends were cut back, 1 base at V and 3 bases at J, with 4 bases in the middle. This CDR3 has 13 amino acids. CDR1 and CDR2 (germline): LGHNA, YSLEER. The CDR3 protein is CASSQGDNQPQHF. In DNA, the CDR3 is TGCGCCAGCAGCCAAGGGGACAATCAGCCCCAGCATTTT.

This clonotype was seen ten or more times. The V gene is TRBV20-1, the J gene TRBJ2-1, with D maybe TRBD1 (5 bases). V lost 1 base and J lost 5, with 18 bases in between. CDR1 is DFQATT, CDR2 SNEGSKA, per germline (reference sequence). The CDR3 totals 16 residues. CDR3 loop: CSARGWGQGTNNEQFF. Written as DNA, the CDR3 is TGCAGTGCTAGAGGCTGGGGCCAGGGAACAAACAATGAGCAGTTCTTC.

The chain employs TRBV5-5 and TRBJ2-2; tentatively, D is TRBD1 (5 bases). The CDR3 loop spans 17 amino acids. Germline values: CDR1 SGHKS, CDR2 YYEKEE (reference sequence). V was shortened by 4 bases and J by 1 base, with 17 bases between the two germline ends. The CDR3: CASSPTLGRLNTGELFF. CDR3 in DNA: TGTGCCAGCAGCCCAACCTTGGGGCGCCTGAACACCGGGGAGCTGTTTTTT.

There are many counts of this clonotype. The J gene is TRBJ2-2, the V gene TRBV20-1, with 14 positions matching TRBD2. The CDR3 is 17 amino acids. The V and J ends lost 5 bases and 0 bases, in that order; junction bases with no gene match: 5. The V gene's germline CDR1 is DFQATT and CDR2 SNEGSKA (reference sequence). The CDR3 sequence: CSAAGLAGGANTGELFF. CDR3 in DNA: TGCAGTGCTGCAGGACTAGCGGGAGGCGCGAACACCGGGGAGCTGTTTTTT.

There are a few counts of this clonotype. The V gene is TRBV9, the J gene TRBJ1-1, with 9 bases aligning to TRBD1. V dropped 4 bases and J dropped 5; count of bases not matched to a gene: 9. Looked up from germline, CDR1 is SGDLS and CDR2 is YYNGEE. CDR3 length equals 15 residues. CDR3 sequence (DNA): TGTGCCAGCAGCCCCCGGGACAGGGTCGGGACTGAAGCTTTCTTT. Its protein product is CASSPRDRVGTEAFF.

The CDR3, as DNA: TGTGCCACGCGCGGGGGGACACAAGAGACCCAGTACTTC. Amino acid sequence: CATRGGTQETQYF. The chain recombines TRBV12-3 or TRBV12-4 with TRBJ2-5, with 8 bases that match TRBD2. This CDR3 spans 13 amino acids. V gave up 10 bases and J gave up 2 bases; unmatched junction bases: 6.